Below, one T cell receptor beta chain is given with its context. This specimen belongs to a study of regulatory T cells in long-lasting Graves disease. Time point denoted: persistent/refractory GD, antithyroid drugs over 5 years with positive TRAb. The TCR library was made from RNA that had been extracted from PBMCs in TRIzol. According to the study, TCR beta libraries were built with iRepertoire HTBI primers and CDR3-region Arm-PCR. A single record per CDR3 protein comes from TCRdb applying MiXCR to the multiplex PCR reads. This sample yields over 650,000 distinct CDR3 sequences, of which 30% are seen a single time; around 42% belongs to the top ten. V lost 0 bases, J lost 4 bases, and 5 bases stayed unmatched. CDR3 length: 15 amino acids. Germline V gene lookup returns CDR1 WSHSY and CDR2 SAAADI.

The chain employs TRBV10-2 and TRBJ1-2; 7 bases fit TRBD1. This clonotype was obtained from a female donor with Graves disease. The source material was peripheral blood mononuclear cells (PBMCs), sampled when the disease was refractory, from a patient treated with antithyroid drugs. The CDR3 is CASSESRSGGYGYTF. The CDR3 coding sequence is TGCGCCAGCAGTGAGTCGAGGTCAGGGGGCTATGGCTACACCTTC.